The clone carrying this T cell receptor (beta chain) was counted a single time. Its antigen is as yet unknown. This specimen belongs to a study of cytomegalovirus exposure and HLA in healthy donors. PCR primers comprised 60 Vbeta and 13 Jbeta primers. Sequencing was performed with immunoSEQ multiplex PCR; in TCRdb, only in-frame clones are kept and a portion is missing. The sample lists 65,000 to 100,000 clones, about 85% occurring once. General study findings and limits: A link between a missense DCLRE1C variant and TCR beta V- and J-gene trimming emerged from a later analysis. Some TCR beta chains (164 of them) were listed as cytomegalovirus-associated. Segments of the TCR beta V type were, in most cases, productive about 87% or about 30% of the time in an earlier analysis.

The specimen sequenced was PBMCs. The source is a woman in her 40s in good health and CMV-seropositive.

CDR3 bases: TGTGCCTGGAGTACGGCGGGACAGGGGAACTATGGCTACACCTTC. Its translation: CAWSTAGQGNYGYTF. The chain links TRBV30 to TRBJ1-2; TRBD1 matches 10 bases. V trimming: 2 bases; J trimming: 2 bases; junction bases outside the gene matches: 5. Germline V lookup: CDR1 GTSNPN, CDR2 SVGIG (reference sequence). The CDR3 loop spans 15 amino acids.